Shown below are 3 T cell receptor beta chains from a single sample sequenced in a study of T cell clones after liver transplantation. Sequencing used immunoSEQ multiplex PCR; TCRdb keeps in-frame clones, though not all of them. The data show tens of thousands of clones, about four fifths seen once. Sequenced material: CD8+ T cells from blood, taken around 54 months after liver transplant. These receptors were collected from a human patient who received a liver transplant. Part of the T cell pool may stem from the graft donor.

The CDR3 here is CASTSGNTIYF. The CDR3 DNA reads as TGCGCCAGTACCTCTGGAAACACCATATATTTT. The chain employs TRBV10-1 and TRBJ1-3; no firm D call. V lost 9 bases, J lost 0 bases, and 3 bases lay in between. Germline V gives CDR1 WNHNN, CDR2 SYGVQD (reference sequence). The CDR3 totals 11 residues.

The CDR3 is CASSPPRGKAFF. CDR3 nucleotide sequence: TGTGCCAGCAGCCCACCCAGGGGAAAAGCTTTCTTT. V is TRBV7-3 and J is TRBJ1-1; D might be TRBD1 (6 bases). The CDR3 consists of 12 residues. V was trimmed by 5 bases and J by 9 bases, leaving 13 bases between them. Germline assignment: CDR1 SGHTA and CDR2 FQGTGA.

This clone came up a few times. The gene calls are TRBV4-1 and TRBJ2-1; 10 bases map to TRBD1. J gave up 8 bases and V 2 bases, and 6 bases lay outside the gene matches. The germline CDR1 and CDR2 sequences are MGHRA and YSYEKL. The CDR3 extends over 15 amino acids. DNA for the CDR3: TGCGCCAGCAGCCAACCCGGGACAGGGGAGGATGAGCAGTTCTTC. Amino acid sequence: CASSQPGTGEDEQFF.